One TCR beta chain is described in this entry. Its antigen is currently unknown. This entry belongs to a study of cytotoxic CD8 clonotypes in ibrutinib-treated CLL. General study findings and limits: Samples from sustained-remission and progressing patients were taken at different times.

Data came from immunoSEQ multiplex PCR; TCRdb stores just in-frame clones and leaves some out. Of about 310,000 clones detected, around four fifths appear once; the ten largest clones hold approximately 7%. CDR3 length: 15 residues. With 2 bases removed from V and 0 bases from J, the gap between germline ends came to 12 bases. From germline, CDR1 is GTSNPN and CDR2 SVGIG (reference sequence). The chain is built from TRBV30 and TRBJ2-3; D not resolved. This TCR came from a human donor with chronic lymphocytic leukemia. The starting material was PBMCs, obtained before ibrutinib treatment. The CDR3 is CAWSSDGSSTDTQYF. DNA of the CDR3: TGTGCCTGGAGTTCGGACGGTAGTAGCACAGATACGCAGTATTTT.